This entry lists 32 T cell receptor beta chains sequenced from one sample in a study of patients with pleural tuberculosis. TCRdb re-analysed the reads in MiXCR, keeping a single row per CDR3 protein. The profile shows under 65,000 distinct CDR3 sequences, less than 8% of them singletons. The source of these receptors is a human donor with pleural tuberculosis.

This clonotype appeared many times. The chain uses TRBV13 and TRBJ2-4; 7 nucleotides agree with TRBD1. V gave up 5 bases and J gave up 1 base; unmatched junction bases: 5. Germline V lookup: CDR1 PRHDT, CDR2 FYEKMQ (reference sequence). The CDR3 has 15 amino acids. The CDR3 sequence: CASSPSTGAKNIQYF. In nucleotides, the CDR3 is TGTGCCAGCAGCCCGTCGACAGGGGCCAAAAACATTCAGTACTTC.

This clonotype was seen at least ten times. The rearrangement links TRBV11-1 to TRBJ1-3; maybe TRBD1 (6 bases). CDR3 size: 15 residues. V was clipped by 4 bases and J by 4 bases, with 14 bases between them. The germline V gene encodes CDR1 SGHAT and CDR2 FQDESV (reference sequence). The CDR3 bases are TGTGCCAGCAGCTCGAATGGACAGCTAGGAAACACCATATATTTT. This encodes CASSSNGQLGNTIYF.

This clonotype occurred many times. The V gene is TRBV12-3 or TRBV12-4, the J gene TRBJ2-7; 13 bases line up with TRBD2. The CDR3 consists of 16 residues. Germline trimming cut 4 bases from V and 2 bases from J; bases unmatched to any gene: 5. The CDR3 loop reads CASSWTSGRSPYEQYF. As DNA, the CDR3 is TGTGCCAGCAGTTGGACTAGCGGGAGATCCCCCTACGAGCAGTACTTC.

This chain connects TRBV11-2 to TRBJ2-1, with unresolved D. The length of the CDR3 is 14 residues. Germline V CDR1 and CDR2: SGHAT, FQNNGV. Trimming removed 1 base at V and 5 bases at J, with 9 bases between. The CDR3 DNA follows: TGTGCCAGCAGCTTAGTCAGGTACGACAATGAGCAGTTCTTC. Its translation: CASSLVRYDNEQFF.

At least ten counts were recorded for this clonotype. The chain is built from TRBV6-1 and TRBJ1-1; 10 positions match TRBD1. The length of the CDR3 is 13 residues. Trimming removed 6 bases from V and 4 bases from J; junction bases left unmatched: 2. CDR1 and CDR2 from the germline V gene are MNHNS and SASEGT. CDR3 residues: CASSRTGGTEAFF. The CDR3 bases are TGTGCCAGCAGCAGGACAGGGGGCACTGAAGCTTTCTTT.

This clonotype has ten or more counts. The chain is built from TRBV3-1 and TRBJ1-1; D is unresolved. V was shortened by 4 bases and J by 1 base, with 13 bases between the two germline ends. Germline values: CDR1 LGHDT, CDR2 YNNKEL (reference sequence). The CDR3 totals 15 residues. CDR3 sequence (DNA): TGTGCCAGCAGCCCTTATGGGGAGGCGAACACTGAAGCTTTCTTT. The encoded protein is CASSPYGEANTEAFF. Full variable domain (rest looked up from reference TRBV3-1 and TRBJ1-1): DTAVSQTPKYLVTQMGNDKSIKCEQNLGHDTMYWYKQDSKKFLKIMFSYNNKELIINETVPNRFSPKSPDKAHLNLHINSLELGDSAVYFCASSPYGEANTEAFFGQGTRLTVV.

The chain carries TRBV5-1 and TRBJ1-5; 8 bases are a match to TRBD1. The CDR3 covers 16 residues. Germline values: CDR1 SGHRS, CDR2 YFSETQ. Trimming cost V 5 bases and J 1 base; bases outside gene matches: 8. The DNA of the CDR3 is TGCGCCAGCAGTCGTGACGGACAGGGAAGCAATCAGCCCCAGCATTTT. It translates to CASSRDGQGSNQPQHF.

The chain couples TRBV5-1 to TRBJ1-2, with TRBD1 identical over 8 bases. Looked up from germline, CDR1 is SGHRS and CDR2 is YFSETQ. V dropped 3 bases and J dropped 4; count of bases not matched to a gene: 2. The CDR3 runs to 13 residues. The CDR3 here is CASSSDRGYGYTF. CDR3 sequence (DNA): TGCGCCAGCAGCTCAGACAGGGGCTATGGCTACACCTTC.

This chain links TRBV5-1 with TRBJ2-1; 10 bases map to TRBD2. CDR1 SGHRS and CDR2 YFSETQ come from the germline V gene. Trimming cost V 2 bases and J 9 bases; bases outside gene matches: 5. The CDR3 spans 14 residues. The CDR3 is CASSFTSGTIEQFF. As DNA, the CDR3 is TGCGCCAGCAGCTTCACTAGCGGGACAATTGAGCAGTTCTTC.

This clonotype was detected ten times or more. V usage is TRBV11-1 and J usage is TRBJ2-5; D is unresolved. The V end was cut by 8 bases, the J end by 3 bases, with 19 bases between. Looked up from germline, CDR1 is SGHAT and CDR2 is FQDESV (reference sequence). The CDR3 consists of 15 residues. This CDR3 reads CASSAYQEIKETQYF. The CDR3 DNA is TGTGCCAGCTCAGCTTACCAGGAGATAAAAGAGACCCAGTACTTC.

This clonotype was recorded many times. The J gene is TRBJ1-2, the V gene TRBV20-1, with D possibly being TRBD1 (6 bases). V was clipped by 6 bases and J by 7 bases, with 18 bases between them. CDR3 length: 13 amino acids. Germline-derived CDR1 and CDR2 are DFQATT and SNEGSKA (reference sequence). The CDR3 bases are TGCAGTGCGCCCGAAACAGGGATAGGTGGCTACACCTTC. Its protein is CSAPETGIGGYTF.

This clonotype was detected ten times or more. The chain is built from TRBV19 and TRBJ1-2, with TRBD1 matching 9 bases. V lost 9 bases, J lost 0 bases, and 2 bases stayed unmatched. Looked up from germline, CDR1 is LNHDA and CDR2 is SQIVND (reference sequence). This CDR3 spans 13 amino acids. The CDR3 DNA reads TGTGCCAGCAGGGACAGGGCTAACTATGGCTACACCTTC. This translates into CASRDRANYGYTF.

This clonotype was counted only a few times. This chain joins TRBV11-2 and TRBJ2-7, with D tentatively TRBD2 (6 bases). Trimming cost V 0 bases and J 10 bases, with 16 bases left between them. Germline lookup yields CDR1 SGHAT and CDR2 FQNNGV. The CDR3 extends over 14 amino acids. The chain's CDR3 is CASSLDFGTLEQYV. The CDR3 DNA follows: TGTGCCAGCAGCTTAGATTTCGGGACTCTCGAACAGTACGTC.

Many counts were recorded for this clonotype. This chain joins TRBV20-1 and TRBJ2-5; the D gene is possibly TRBD2 (6 bases). V was shortened by 6 bases and J by 5 bases, with 19 bases between the two germline ends. This CDR3 comprises 14 residues. CDR1 and CDR2 from the germline V gene are DFQATT and SNEGSKA (reference sequence). The CDR3 loop reads CSAPSTSLRETQYF. CDR3 in DNA: TGCAGTGCCCCCTCGACTAGTCTGCGGGAGACCCAGTACTTC.

Concerning this clonotype itself: Because it lacks the conserved phenylalanine or tryptophan at the end, this CDR3 is likely a read error. This rearrangement joins TRBV12-3 or TRBV12-4 to TRBJ2-3, with D hard to call. V lost 5 bases, J lost 1 base, and 4 bases lay in between. This CDR3 is built from 12 residues. The CDR3 DNA follows: TGTGCCAGCAGTGGACGCACAGATACGCAGTATCTT. Its translation: CASSGRTDTQYL.

There are many counts of this clonotype. The V and J genes are TRBV4-2 and TRBJ2-2; D is perhaps TRBD1 or TRBD2 (5 bases each). V was cut by 4 bases and J by 5 bases, with 14 bases left in between. CDR3 length: 15 amino acids. Germline CDR1 LGHNA, CDR2 YNFKEQ. CDR3 in DNA: TGTGCCAGCAGCCGGGACCGCCCAAGGACCGGGGAGCTGTTTTTT. This encodes CASSRDRPRTGELFF.

This clonotype has a count of ten or more. The rearrangement links TRBV12-3 or TRBV12-4 to TRBJ2-2; TRBD2 might be the D (6 bases). The CDR3 contains 16 residues. V was clipped by 3 bases and J by 4 bases, with 15 bases between them. The CDR3 loop reads CASSFVGRASTGELFF. The CDR3 DNA reads as TGTGCCAGCAGTTTTGTCGGGAGAGCCAGCACCGGGGAGCTGTTTTTT.

This clonotype was seen at least ten times. The chain employs TRBV11-2 and TRBJ2-7, with TRBD2 matching over 7 bases. V shed 5 bases and J 0 bases; nucleotides not matched to a gene: 4. This CDR3 region has 14 residues. Germline V gene sequence: CDR1 SGHAT, CDR2 FQNNGV. This CDR3 is CASSRSGISYEQYF. The CDR3 bases are TGTGCCAGCAGCCGGAGCGGGATCTCCTACGAGCAGTACTTC.

The V gene is TRBV5-1, the J gene TRBJ2-5; D is uncertain. The CDR3 sequence is 12 residues long. Germline lookup yields CDR1 SGHRS and CDR2 YFSETQ. With 6 bases removed from V and 4 bases from J, the gap between germline ends came to 10 bases. DNA for the CDR3: TGCGCCAGCAAAGGAGTAGGAGAGACCCAGTACTTC. Encoded protein: CASKGVGETQYF.

This clonotype was counted at least ten times. CDR3 in amino acids: CSVGLGTGHNTEAFF. The CDR3 DNA follows: TGCAGCGTGGGGTTAGGGACAGGACACAACACTGAAGCTTTCTTT. The chain is built from TRBV29-1 and TRBJ1-1; TRBD1 agrees at 8 bases. After removal of 6 bases from V and 2 bases from J, the junction contained 11 bases not matched to a gene. Germline V gives CDR1 SQVTM, CDR2 ANQGSEA. The CDR3 spans 15 residues.

This clonotype is medium-sized (0.01 to 0.1%) in the sample. The V and J genes are TRBV6-1 and TRBJ1-5; D is unresolved. V was trimmed by 5 bases and J by 2 bases, leaving 4 bases between them. This CDR3 spans 12 amino acids. The germline CDR1 and CDR2 sequences are MNHNS and SASEGT. The CDR3 DNA reads TGTGCCAGCAGTACAGGCAATCAGCCCCAGCATTTT. Its translation is CASSTGNQPQHF.

This rearrangement joins TRBV11-2 to TRBJ2-5, with unresolved D. The CDR3 length is 14 residues. Germline CDR1 reads SGHAT; CDR2 reads FQNNGV. V was pared by 4 bases and J by 3 bases, with 12 bases between. CDR3 region: CASSSNGAKETQYF. In DNA, the CDR3 is TGTGCCAGCAGCTCTAACGGCGCAAAAGAGACCCAGTACTTC.

The rearrangement uses TRBV30 and TRBJ2-3, with D uncertain. Germline V CDR1 and CDR2: GTSNPN, SVGIG (reference sequence). V was shortened by 2 bases and J by 0 bases, with 6 bases between the two germline ends. This CDR3 is built from 13 residues. The CDR3 DNA reads TGTGCCTGGAGTTTCCCTAGCACAGATACGCAGTATTTT. It yields the protein CAWSFPSTDTQYF.

V is TRBV30 and J is TRBJ1-5, with TRBD1 matching over 8 bases. Germline V gene data show CDR1 as GTSNPN and CDR2 as SVGIG (reference sequence). This CDR3 spans 15 amino acids. The V segment lost 1 base and the J segment 4 bases; nucleotides outside the gene matches: 6. CDR3 region: CAWSAGTGLNQPQHF. CDR3 bases: TGTGCCTGGAGTGCCGGGACAGGCCTTAATCAGCCCCAGCATTTT.

There are a few counts of this clonotype. This sequence joins TRBV7-6 and TRBJ2-1; no reliable D call. The ends were cut back, 2 bases at V and 6 bases at J, with 11 bases in the middle. This CDR3 is built from 14 residues. CDR1 SGHVS and CDR2 FNYEAQ come from the germline V gene. The CDR3 DNA sequence: TGTGCCAGCAGCTTATATGCGGAAGGCAATGAGCAGTTCTTC. It translates to CASSLYAEGNEQFF.

This clonotype was seen repeatedly, ten times or more. The J gene is TRBJ2-2, the V gene TRBV12-3 or TRBV12-4; D unclear. The CDR3 loop spans 17 amino acids. V lost 3 bases and J lost 0, with 14 bases in between. The CDR3 nucleotides are TGTGCCAGCAGTTTCGGTCCCTCCATATCGAACACCGGGGAGCTGTTTTTT. The encoded protein is CASSFGPSISNTGELFF.

This clonotype was seen repeatedly, ten times or more. This chain connects TRBV20-1 to TRBJ1-2; 8 bases are a match to TRBD1. Germline CDR1 and CDR2: DFQATT and SNEGSKA (reference sequence). Trimming took 3 bases from V and 7 from J; bases not matched to a gene: 7. The CDR3 totals 13 residues. CDR3 loop: CSARTGVTFGYTF. As DNA, the CDR3 is TGCAGTGCTAGGACAGGGGTCACCTTTGGCTACACCTTC.

The chain couples TRBV11-2 to TRBJ2-5; 12 nucleotides line up with TRBD2. The ends lost 0 bases at V and 5 bases at J; junction bases unmatched: 10. From germline, CDR1 is SGHAT and CDR2 FQNNGV. This CDR3 comprises 18 residues. CDR3 DNA sequence: TGTGCCAGCAGCTTAGACGTCCTAGCGGGAGGGCCCCAGGAGACCCAGTACTTC. Translated: CASSLDVLAGGPQETQYF.

This clonotype was seen many times. One end of the junction does not line up with germline, which may come from a read error. This rearrangement joins TRBV7-7 to TRBJ1-1; TRBD1 matches 7 bases. The length of the CDR3 is 13 residues. Germline CDR1 is SSHAT and CDR2 is FNYEAQ (reference sequence). The CDR3 here is CASSSLQGTEAFF. In nucleotides, the CDR3 is TGTGCTAGCAGCTCATTACAGGGGACTGAAGCTTTCTTT.

This clonotype was seen at least ten times. CDR3 amino acids: CASSERGGESDQPQHF. The CDR3 DNA is TGTGCCAGCAGTGAAAGGGGGGGGGAAAGTGATCAGCCCCAGCATTTT. The chain employs TRBV2 and TRBJ1-5; D perhaps matches TRBD1 (6 bases). V dropped 2 bases and J dropped 5 bases, with 16 bases sitting between them. The CDR3 has 16 amino acids. Germline V gene lookup returns CDR1 SNHLY and CDR2 FYNNEI.

In its sample, this clonotype was seen a few times. The CDR3 loop is CASSSTPEHQGRQAFF. For the CDR3, the DNA is TGCGCCAGCAGTTCAACCCCAGAGCATCAAGGTCGACAAGCTTTCTTT. The genes are TRBV5-1 and TRBJ1-1, with unresolved D. The CDR3 length is 16 residues. CDR1 SGHRS and CDR2 YFSETQ come from the germline V gene. V was cut by 5 bases and J by 9 bases, with 26 bases left in between.

This clonotype was counted many times. This sequence joins TRBV2 and TRBJ2-1; 8 nucleotides agree with TRBD1. Germline V gives CDR1 SNHLY, CDR2 FYNNEI. The V segment lost 4 bases and the J segment 10 bases; nucleotides outside the gene matches: 9. This CDR3 comprises 14 residues. CDR3 nucleotides: TGTGCCAGCAGTGCCGAGCAGGGGGCTATCGAGCAGTTCTTC. This sequence encodes CASSAEQGAIEQFF. Full variable domain (outside the CDR3, taken from reference TRBV2 and TRBJ2-1): EPEVTQTPSHQVTQMGQEVILRCVPISNHLYFYWYRQILGQKVEFLVSFYNNEISEKSEIFDDQFSVERPDGSNFTLKIRSTKLEDSAMYFCASSAEQGAIEQFFGPGTRLTVL.